The present entry profiles one T cell receptor beta chain with its context. Antigen specificity is unknown. The data derive from a study of T cells in localized non-small cell lung cancer. Germline V gives CDR1 SGHKS, CDR2 YYEKEE (reference sequence). The trim removed 0 bases at V and 4 bases at J, leaving 2 bases unmatched. CDR3 length: 14 amino acids. Sequenced by immunoSEQ multiplex PCR; TCRdb stores in-frame clones only, minus some. The sample has about 52,000 clones, around 86% seen once. General study findings and limits: In adjacent lung appeared a median approximately 61 of the top 100 tumor clones. Exceeding tumor, uninvolved adjacent lung had the highest T cell clonality. Heterogeneity within the tumor remains possible, as just one region underwent sequencing.

The starting material was PBMCs, obtained before any cancer treatment. The gene calls are TRBV5-5 and TRBJ1-2; 8 bases are a match to TRBD1. The sequence derives from a female donor with stage II lung adenocarcinoma. The CDR3: CASSLGQGFYGYTF. CDR3 coding DNA: TGTGCCAGCAGCTTGGGACAGGGGTTCTATGGCTACACCTTC.